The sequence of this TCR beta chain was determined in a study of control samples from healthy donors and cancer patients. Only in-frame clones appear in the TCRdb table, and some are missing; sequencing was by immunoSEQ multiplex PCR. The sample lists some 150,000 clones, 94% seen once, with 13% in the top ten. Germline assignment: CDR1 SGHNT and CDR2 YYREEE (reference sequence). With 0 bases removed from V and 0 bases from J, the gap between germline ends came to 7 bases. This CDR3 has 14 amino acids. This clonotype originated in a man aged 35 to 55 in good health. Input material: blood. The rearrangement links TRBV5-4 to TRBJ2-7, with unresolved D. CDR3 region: CASSLEQTSYEQYF. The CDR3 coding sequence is TGTGCCAGCAGCTTGGAGCAGACCTCCTACGAGCAGTACTTC.